Below, 7 T cell receptor beta chains from the same sample are listed, as sequenced in a study of cytomegalovirus exposure and HLA in healthy donors (dated by TCRdb to the late 2010s). The library was prepared using the immunoSEQ multiplex PCR assay. The multiplex PCR relied on a mix of 60 forward primers for TCR Vbeta segments and 13 reverse primers for TCR Jbeta segments. The table was pulled from immuneACCESS by TCRdb, which kept in-frame rearrangements only. Such tables lose some clones; where checked, under half of the loss comes from unresolved V genes, and the rest has no known cause. The sample yields some 200,000 clones; around 74% were counted once. In total, the top ten clones hold 1.5% to 1.7% of the sample. The sample was PBMCs. All receptors come from a girl aged 5-17 years in good health and CMV-seropositive.

The V call is TRBV5-1, the J call TRBJ2-7; TRBD2 aligns across 8 bases. The CDR3 loop spans 14 amino acids. Per germline, CDR1 SGHRS and CDR2 YFSETQ. V lost 2 bases and J lost 3; bases outside the gene matches: 4. CDR3 in DNA: TGCGCCAGCAGCTTTAGCGGGGTGCGCTACGAGCAGTACTTC. Protein sequence: CASSFSGVRYEQYF.

CDR3 in amino acids: CASSLETGITDTQYF. The CDR3, as DNA: TGTGCCAGCAGCTTAGAGACAGGGATCACAGATACGCAGTATTTT. The rearrangement uses TRBV7-8 and TRBJ2-3; 7 bases are shared with TRBD1. CDR3 length: 15 residues. The ends lost 1 base at V and 2 bases at J; junction bases unmatched: 3. Germline V gene lookup returns CDR1 SGHVS and CDR2 FQNEAQ. The full variable domain, its missing parts supplied by reference TRBV7-8 and TRBJ2-3, is GAGVSQSPRYKVAKRGQDVALRCDPISGHVSLFWYQQALGQGPEFLTYFQNEAQLDKSGLPSDRFFAERPEGSVSTLKIQRTQQEDSAVYLCASSLETGITDTQYFGPGTRLTVL.

The V gene is TRBV29-1, the J gene TRBJ2-7, with 7 positions matching TRBD2. The CDR3 is 13 residues long. Trimming cost V 4 bases and J 2 bases; bases outside gene matches: 5. Germline CDR1 and CDR2: SQVTM and ANQGSEA. The chain's CDR3 is CSVGASGPYEQYF. The DNA for the CDR3 is TGCAGCGTTGGGGCTAGCGGTCCCTACGAGCAGTACTTC.

CDR3 region: CASSQQTGITEAFF. CDR3 DNA: TGCGCCAGCAGCCAGCAAACGGGGATCACTGAAGCTTTCTTT. The J gene is TRBJ1-1, the V gene TRBV4-3; D remains ambiguous. The CDR3 extends over 14 amino acids. V was clipped by 3 bases and J by 4 bases, with 12 bases between them. CDR1 LGHNA and CDR2 YSLEER come from the germline V gene.

The chain joins TRBV5-1 to TRBJ2-3, with TRBD2 identical over 7 bases. Per germline, CDR1 SGHRS and CDR2 YFSETQ. The trim removed 1 base at V and 5 bases at J, leaving 7 bases unmatched. This CDR3 has 15 residues. In DNA, the CDR3 is TGCGCCAGCAGCTTGCAAAGCGGGGAGGTAGATACGCAGTATTTT. It translates to CASSLQSGEVDTQYF. Drawing the rest from reference TRBV5-1 and TRBJ2-3, the complete variable domain is KAGVTQTPRYLIKTRGQQVTLSCSPISGHRSVSWYQQTPGQGLQFLFEYFSETQRNKGNFPGRFSGRQFSNSRSEMNVSTLELGDSALYLCASSLQSGEVDTQYFGPGTRLTVL.

Only one count was recorded for this clone. The CDR3 DNA reads as TGTGCTAGTGCCAAACAGACAGGGATATACAATGAGCAGTTCTTC. It codes for CASAKQTGIYNEQFF. The chain joins TRBV12-5 to TRBJ2-1; 7 bases agree with TRBD1. The CDR3 contains 15 residues. With V trimmed by 7 bases and J by 4 bases, 10 bases remained unmatched. Germline assignment: CDR1 LGHNT and CDR2 FRNRAP.

This chain joins TRBV4-3 and TRBJ1-2; maybe TRBD1 (6 bases). The V gene's germline CDR1 is LGHNA and CDR2 YSLEER. V was trimmed by 0 bases and J by 8 bases, leaving 16 bases between them. The CDR3 has 15 residues. The CDR3 loop is CASSQEGGAQGGYTF. DNA for the CDR3: TGCGCCAGCAGCCAAGAAGGGGGGGCCCAAGGGGGCTACACCTTC.